This TCR beta chain was identified in a study of blood T cell repertoires in COVID-19. Turning to the study itself: Spain, Italy and the United States supplied samples that represented acute and convalescent COVID-19. T cells, B-cell-depleted T cells, or PBMCs provided the cDNA or gDNA that served as material.

In the original workflow: Using reference gene primer amplification, nucleated cell counts were estimated. The protocol was immunoSEQ multiplex PCR, while the TCRdb copy is restricted to in-frame clones and leaves out a portion. V and J calls and clone size come straight from that table; D and trimming were deduced from the DNA. The table has approximately 400,000 clones, approximately 88% seen once. There are 12 residues in the CDR3. Germline-derived CDR1 and CDR2 are SNHLY and FYNNEI. Trimming took off 6 bases at V and 2 bases at J, with 8 bases between the two ends. V gene TRBV2 combines with J gene TRBJ2-7; D is perhaps TRBD1 (5 bases). The sequence was obtained from a man aged 35 to 55 with acute or convalescent COVID-19. The sample comprised peripheral blood. The CDR3 loop is CASRYRTYEQYF. The CDR3 region has the DNA TGTGCCAGCAGATACAGGACCTACGAGCAGTACTTC.